The rows below give T cell receptor beta chains drawn from one sample of a study of OX40 agonist ivuxolimab in advanced cancers. This table comes from immunoSEQ multiplex PCR, and its TCRdb copy is limited to in-frame clones, with some not included. The sample includes roughly 75,000 clones, about 93% of them seen just once. This specimen was CD4+ or CD8+ T cells sorted from blood, taken in a trial of the OX40 agonist ivuxolimab. The receptors were sampled from an adult with an advanced solid tumor such as melanoma, head and neck, liver or kidney cancer. Each CDR3 is given with its conserved first and last residue. Each record gives: V gene, J gene, D gene, clone size, CDR3 protein, CDR3 DNA. D genes are given only for firm matches. A row's size may be missing; if present it is once, few, many or a size class.

v_call: TRBV2
j_call: TRBJ2-1
d_call: .
clone_size: many
cdr3_aa: CASRGDLNNEQFF
cdr3_nt: TGTGCCAGCAGGGGGGACCTGAACAATGAGCAGTTCTTC

v_call: TRBV12-5
j_call: TRBJ1-1
d_call: .
clone_size: .
cdr3_aa: CASGWSGVGGTEAFF
cdr3_nt: TGTGCTAGTGGTTGGTCGGGAGTAGGGGGCACTGAAGCTTTCTTT

v_call: TRBV9
j_call: TRBJ2-7
d_call: .
clone_size: .
cdr3_aa: CASSIRADAYYEQYF
cdr3_nt: TGTGCCAGCAGCATTAGGGCGGACGCCTACTACGAGCAGTACTTC

v_call: TRBV2
j_call: TRBJ1-2
d_call: TRBD1
clone_size: .
cdr3_aa: CARGTETNYGYTF
cdr3_nt: TGTGCCAGAGGGACAGAAACTAACTATGGCTACACCTTC

v_call: TRBV4-3
j_call: TRBJ2-1
d_call: .
clone_size: .
cdr3_aa: CASSQERMSSYNEQFF
cdr3_nt: TGCGCCAGCAGCCAAGAAAGGATGAGCTCCTACAATGAGCAGTTCTTC

v_call: TRBV27
j_call: TRBJ1-2
d_call: .
clone_size: .
cdr3_aa: CASGIRVQANYGYTF
cdr3_nt: TGTGCCAGCGGGATCCGCGTTCAGGCGAACTATGGCTACACCTTC

v_call: TRBV19
j_call: TRBJ2-1
d_call: .
clone_size: .
cdr3_aa: CASSLPLGLSYNEQFF
cdr3_nt: TGTGCCAGTAGTCTCCCTTTGGGACTGTCCTACAATGAGCAGTTCTTC

v_call: TRBV29-1
j_call: TRBJ2-3
d_call: .
clone_size: .
cdr3_aa: CSVEDSDTQYF
cdr3_nt: TGCAGCGTTGAAGATTCGGATACGCAGTATTTT

v_call: TRBV7-6
j_call: TRBJ2-1
d_call: .
clone_size: .
cdr3_aa: CASSPKRSSSYNEQFF
cdr3_nt: TGTGCCAGCAGCCCGAAGCGTTCGAGCTCCTACAATGAGCAGTTCTTC

v_call: TRBV11-2
j_call: TRBJ1-2
d_call: TRBD1
clone_size: .
cdr3_aa: CASSPDRGWGYTF
cdr3_nt: TGTGCCAGCAGCCCTGACAGGGGTTGGGGCTACACCTTC

v_call: TRBV28
j_call: TRBJ2-7
d_call: .
clone_size: .
cdr3_aa: CASSRDGPREQYF
cdr3_nt: TGTGCCAGCAGCCGGGACGGACCGCGGGAGCAGTACTTC

v_call: TRBV19
j_call: TRBJ1-1
d_call: .
clone_size: .
cdr3_aa: CASRAPWQGIDEAFF
cdr3_nt: TGTGCCAGTAGGGCTCCTTGGCAGGGGATTGATGAAGCTTTCTTT

v_call: TRBV12-5
j_call: TRBJ1-1
d_call: .
clone_size: .
cdr3_aa: CASGLSPGTEAFF
cdr3_nt: TGTGCTAGTGGTTTATCCCCCGGGACTGAAGCTTTCTTT

v_call: TRBV27
j_call: TRBJ2-1
d_call: TRBD2
clone_size: .
cdr3_aa: CASSLVRGGRSNEQFF
cdr3_nt: TGTGCCAGCAGTTTAGTTCGGGGGGGCCGTAGCAATGAGCAGTTCTTC

v_call: TRBV9
j_call: TRBJ2-1
d_call: TRBD2
clone_size: .
cdr3_aa: CASSAGTSGSYNEQFF
cdr3_nt: TGTGCCAGCAGCGCCGGGACTAGCGGCTCCTACAATGAGCAGTTCTTC

v_call: TRBV6-6
j_call: TRBJ2-3
d_call: .
clone_size: .
cdr3_aa: CASSYSILASTDTQYF
cdr3_nt: TGTGCCAGCAGTTACTCGATACTAGCTAGCACAGATACGCAGTATTTT

v_call: TRBV4-1
j_call: TRBJ1-3
d_call: .
clone_size: .
cdr3_aa: CASSQAWDLGNTIYF
cdr3_nt: TGCGCCAGCTCCCAAGCCTGGGATTTAGGAAACACCATATATTTT

v_call: TRBV4-3
j_call: TRBJ2-2
d_call: TRBD1
clone_size: .
cdr3_aa: CASSLDRGLDTGELFF
cdr3_nt: TGCGCCAGCAGCTTGGACAGGGGGCTGGACACCGGGGAGCTGTTTTTT

v_call: TRBV6-5
j_call: TRBJ2-7
d_call: TRBD2
clone_size: .
cdr3_aa: CASSYSVLAGGYEQYF
cdr3_nt: TGTGCCAGCAGTTACTCGGTGCTAGCGGGGGGGTACGAGCAGTACTTC

v_call: TRBV9
j_call: TRBJ1-1
d_call: .
clone_size: .
cdr3_aa: CASSAGGGTEAFF
cdr3_nt: TGTGCCAGCAGCGCCGGCGGAGGCACTGAAGCTTTCTTT

v_call: TRBV10-1
j_call: TRBJ2-2
d_call: .
clone_size: .
cdr3_aa: CASPVPDTKLDGELFF
cdr3_nt: TGCGCCAGCCCGGTGCCCGATACAAAGTTAGACGGGGAGCTGTTTTTT

v_call: TRBV30
j_call: TRBJ2-3
d_call: TRBD1
clone_size: .
cdr3_aa: CAWNRQGSTDTQYF
cdr3_nt: TGTGCCTGGAACAGACAGGGTTCCACAGATACGCAGTATTTT

v_call: TRBV5-6
j_call: TRBJ2-7
d_call: .
clone_size: .
cdr3_aa: CASSLIRGGFYEQYF
cdr3_nt: TGTGCCAGCAGCTTGATACGGGGAGGATTCTACGAGCAGTACTTC

v_call: TRBV18
j_call: TRBJ2-3
d_call: TRBD1
clone_size: once
cdr3_aa: CASSPPAYDRGLYTDTQYF
cdr3_nt: TGTGCCAGCTCACCACCGGCATATGACAGGGGGTTATACACAGATACGCAGTATTTT

v_call: TRBV5-4
j_call: TRBJ2-7
d_call: TRBD2
clone_size: .
cdr3_aa: CASSLGGRSGRGEQYF
cdr3_nt: TGTGCCAGCAGCTTGGGTGGGCGGAGCGGGAGAGGTGAGCAGTACTTC

v_call: TRBV5-6
j_call: TRBJ2-7
d_call: TRBD1
clone_size: .
cdr3_aa: CASRPGQDFYEQYF
cdr3_nt: TGTGCCAGCAGACCTGGACAGGACTTCTACGAGCAGTACTTC

v_call: TRBV9
j_call: TRBJ2-1
d_call: .
clone_size: .
cdr3_aa: CASSVEGHSGNEQFF
cdr3_nt: TGTGCCAGCAGCGTAGAGGGACATTCAGGGAATGAGCAGTTCTTC

v_call: TRBV29-1
j_call: TRBJ2-7
d_call: .
clone_size: .
cdr3_aa: CSVEQGKAYEQYF
cdr3_nt: TGCAGCGTTGAACAGGGTAAAGCCTACGAGCAGTACTTC

v_call: TRBV5-1
j_call: TRBJ1-2
d_call: .
clone_size: .
cdr3_aa: CASSLDMGVGYGYTF
cdr3_nt: TGCGCCAGCAGCTTGGACATGGGGGTGGGCTATGGCTACACCTTC

v_call: TRBV5-4
j_call: TRBJ2-7
d_call: .
clone_size: .
cdr3_aa: CASSLGGLSSYEQYF
cdr3_nt: TGTGCCAGCAGCTTAGGGGGGTTAAGCTCCTACGAGCAGTACTTC

v_call: TRBV28
j_call: TRBJ2-7
d_call: .
clone_size: .
cdr3_aa: CASSLGAYEQYF
cdr3_nt: TGTGCCAGCAGTTTAGGAGCCTACGAGCAGTACTTC

v_call: TRBV28
j_call: TRBJ2-7
d_call: TRBD1
clone_size: .
cdr3_aa: CASSLTGQGRTYEQYF
cdr3_nt: TGTGCCAGCAGTTTAACAGGACAGGGGCGAACCTACGAGCAGTACTTC

v_call: TRBV30
j_call: TRBJ2-7
d_call: .
clone_size: once
cdr3_aa: CAWSKGSYEQYF
cdr3_nt: TGTGCCTGGAGTAAAGGTTCGTACGAGCAGTACTTC

v_call: TRBV6-1
j_call: TRBJ1-1
d_call: .
clone_size: .
cdr3_aa: CASREGYGGVNMNTEAFF
cdr3_nt: TGTGCCAGCAGGGAAGGGTACGGGGGGGTAAACATGAACACTGAAGCTTTCTTT

v_call: TRBV5-8
j_call: TRBJ1-1
d_call: TRBD1
clone_size: .
cdr3_aa: CASSFGQTGLNTEAFF
cdr3_nt: TGTGCCAGCAGCTTTGGGCAGACAGGGCTGAACACTGAAGCTTTCTTT

v_call: TRBV29-1
j_call: TRBJ1-2
d_call: .
clone_size: .
cdr3_aa: CSVNTGYYGYTF
cdr3_nt: TGCAGCGTGAATACAGGGTACTATGGCTACACCTTC

v_call: TRBV12-2
j_call: TRBJ2-1
d_call: .
clone_size: .
cdr3_aa: CASRLARSSYNEQFF
cdr3_nt: TGTGCAAGTCGCTTAGCTAGGAGCTCCTACAATGAGCAGTTCTTC

v_call: TRBV6-6
j_call: TRBJ2-5
d_call: TRBD2
clone_size: .
cdr3_aa: CASSYSIGGTQETQYF
cdr3_nt: TGTGCCAGCAGTTACTCGATCGGGGGGACTCAAGAGACCCAGTACTTC

v_call: TRBV28
j_call: TRBJ2-1
d_call: TRBD2
clone_size: .
cdr3_aa: CASSSGLAGGFHEQFF
cdr3_nt: TGTGCCAGCAGTTCGGGACTAGCGGGAGGTTTCCATGAGCAGTTCTTC

v_call: TRBV29-1
j_call: TRBJ1-5
d_call: TRBD1
clone_size: .
cdr3_aa: CSVTGGRNQPQHF
cdr3_nt: TGCAGCGTCACAGGGGGCCGCAATCAGCCCCAGCATTTT

v_call: TRBV9
j_call: TRBJ1-2
d_call: .
clone_size: .
cdr3_aa: CASSVAPGPTNYGYTF
cdr3_nt: TGTGCCAGCAGCGTAGCCCCAGGGCCAACTAACTATGGCTACACCTTC

v_call: TRBV6-4
j_call: TRBJ1-1
d_call: .
clone_size: .
cdr3_aa: CASSVDPYPTGKGTEAFF
cdr3_nt: TGTGCCAGCAGTGTGGACCCATACCCGACGGGGAAGGGCACTGAAGCTTTCTTT

v_call: TRBV13
j_call: TRBJ2-6
d_call: .
clone_size: .
cdr3_aa: CASSFAGANVLTF
cdr3_nt: TGTGCCAGCAGCTTCGCTGGGGCCAACGTCCTGACTTTC

v_call: TRBV27
j_call: TRBJ2-1
d_call: TRBD2
clone_size: .
cdr3_aa: CASSTGGRVAGISYNEQFF
cdr3_nt: TGTGCCAGCAGTACCGGGGGCAGGGTAGCGGGAATATCCTACAATGAGCAGTTCTTC

v_call: TRBV28
j_call: TRBJ2-1
d_call: .
clone_size: .
cdr3_aa: CASSNPGGGVLDYNEQFF
cdr3_nt: TGTGCCAGCAGTAACCCAGGAGGCGGGGTCCTAGACTACAATGAGCAGTTCTTC

v_call: TRBV9
j_call: TRBJ2-5
d_call: .
clone_size: .
cdr3_aa: CASSVGSDDQETQYF
cdr3_nt: TGTGCCAGCAGCGTAGGTTCGGACGACCAAGAGACCCAGTACTTC

v_call: TRBV27
j_call: TRBJ2-3
d_call: TRBD2
clone_size: .
cdr3_aa: CASSLYPSGATDTQYF
cdr3_nt: TGTGCCAGCAGTTTATACCCTAGCGGAGCCACAGATACGCAGTATTTT

v_call: TRBV11-2
j_call: TRBJ2-7
d_call: .
clone_size: .
cdr3_aa: CASSLDLGLYEQYF
cdr3_nt: TGTGCCAGCAGCTTAGATCTTGGGCTTTACGAGCAGTACTTC

v_call: TRBV27
j_call: TRBJ2-1
d_call: TRBD2
clone_size: .
cdr3_aa: CASSSSSGAYNEQFF
cdr3_nt: TGTGCCAGCAGTTCTTCTAGCGGGGCTTACAATGAGCAGTTCTTC

v_call: TRBV19
j_call: TRBJ1-2
d_call: .
clone_size: .
cdr3_aa: CATYGEMRLSNYGYTF
cdr3_nt: TGTGCCACTTACGGGGAGATGAGGCTATCTAACTATGGCTACACCTTC